Listed below are T cell receptor beta chains from one sample, sequenced in a study of blood T cells in healthy people across ages. One entry per CDR3 protein, called by TCRdb with MiXCR from the 5' RACE reads. The sample lists 1.5 million or so distinct CDR3 sequences; roughly 40% were seen once. Specimen: blood. The receptors come from a woman aged 18-35 years in good health. The CDR3 runs from the conserved cysteine through the conserved F or W. The D gene is left open where the match is weak. The listing skips clone size in some rows; elsewhere it reads once, few, many or a size class.

d_call,j_call,clone_size,v_call,cdr3_nt,cdr3_aa
.,TRBJ2-1,many,TRBV29-1,TGCAGCGCCGGACGGGACTACAATGAGCAGTTCTTC,CSAGRDYNEQFF
.,TRBJ2-5,many,TRBV15,TGTGCTGCTAGCTCTGGGCAAGAGACCCAGTACTTC,CAASSGQETQYF
.,TRBJ2-2,once,TRBV7-2,TGTGCCAGCAGCTTAGGCCACACTAGCTCCGCGGAGCTGTTTTTT,CASSLGHTSSAELFF
.,TRBJ2-7,.,TRBV7-9,TGTGCCAGCAGCTACCCGCAAGTCCCCTACGAGCAGTACTTC,CASSYPQVPYEQYF
TRBD2,TRBJ2-1,.,TRBV30,TGTGCCTGGACTGGGAGCGGGGGGGCCAGAGAGCAGTTCTTC,CAWTGSGGAREQFF
TRBD2,TRBJ2-7,.,TRBV28,TGTGCCAGCAGTTTCCGAGCGGGGGCCCTCCGGGAGCAGTACTTC,CASSFRAGALREQYF
.,TRBJ1-2,.,TRBV20-1,TGCAGTGCTACCCCTGGGGACAAATGGGGGTATGGCTACACCTTC,CSATPGDKWGYGYTF
.,TRBJ2-3,.,TRBV11-2,TGTGCCAGCAGCTTAGCTACGGAACTAGTTAAGGGCACAGATACGCAGTATTTT,CASSLATELVKGTDTQYF
.,TRBJ2-5,.,TRBV28,TGTGCCAGCAGTTTAACGGGCAGGGGAGAGACCCAGTACTTC,CASSLTGRGETQYF
TRBD2,TRBJ2-3,few,TRBV28,TGTGCCAGCCAAGTGGGGAGGGCAGATACGCAGTATTTT,CASQVGRADTQYF
TRBD2,TRBJ2-3,.,TRBV30,TGTGCCTGGAGTGTAGCGGGAGGGACAGATACGCAGTATTTT,CAWSVAGGTDTQYF
.,TRBJ1-1,.,TRBV4-1,TGCGCCAGCAGCTTAGACTGGGGCAGCCCGAACACTGAAGCTTTCTTT,CASSLDWGSPNTEAFF
.,TRBJ1-1,.,TRBV27,TGTGCCAGCAGTTTGGTATGGGGAGCCCCGAACACTGAAGCTTTCTTT,CASSLVWGAPNTEAFF
TRBD1,TRBJ2-7,.,TRBV7-7,TGTGCCAGCAGTCCCTCAGGGGGCCACTACGAGCAGTACTTC,CASSPSGGHYEQYF
.,TRBJ2-4,.,TRBV25-1,TGTGCCAGCAGTGAATCAGGGGTCAGTTCAGGGGCCAAAAACATTCAGTACTTC,CASSESGVSSGAKNIQYF
TRBD2,TRBJ2-3,.,TRBV5-1,TGCGCCAGCAGCTGGACCGGGACTAGCGGGGGAAGCACAGATACGCAGTATTTT,CASSWTGTSGGSTDTQYF
.,TRBJ2-7,.,TRBV6-6,TGTGCCAGCAGGCCGGGACCGAACTACGAGCAGTACTTC,CASRPGPNYEQYF
TRBD1,TRBJ2-5,.,TRBV5-1,TGCGCCAGCAGCTTCGGGACAGGGCGGGAGACCCAGTACTTC,CASSFGTGRETQYF
TRBD2,TRBJ2-2,few,TRBV4-1,TGCGCCAGCAGCCAAGATATAGGCGGACTAGCTAGGGTCGGGGAGCTGTTTTTT,CASSQDIGGLARVGELFF
TRBD2,TRBJ2-7,.,TRBV3-1,TGTGCCAGCAGCACCCTAGCGGGAGGGAACACCTACGAGCAGTACTTC,CASSTLAGGNTYEQYF
TRBD2,TRBJ2-3,many,TRBV5-1,TGCGCCAGCAGCTTCGGGACTAGCGGGGCGGATACGCAGTATTTT,CASSFGTSGADTQYF
TRBD2,TRBJ2-1,few,TRBV12-3/TRBV12-4,TGTGCCAGCAGTTTTTGGCCCCTCCTTCCGGGACTAGGGCACAATGAGCAGTTCTTC,CASSFWPLLPGLGHNEQFF
.,TRBJ2-1,few,TRBV13,TGTGCCAGCAGCTTCAACCCCTTGTCAGGTGAGCAGTTCTTC,CASSFNPLSGEQFF
TRBD2,TRBJ2-5,once,TRBV4-2,TGTGCCAGCAGCCAAGTAAGCGGGGGGGCCCAAGAGACCCAGTACTTC,CASSQVSGGAQETQYF
.,TRBJ2-7,.,TRBV12-3/TRBV12-4,TGTGCCAGCTTTTTTCGGGAATACGAGCAGTACTTC,CASFFREYEQYF
TRBD2,TRBJ2-7,few,TRBV7-2,TGTGCCAGCAGCTCGGTGGCGGGAGGGATAAACGAGCAGTACTTC,CASSSVAGGINEQYF
.,TRBJ2-6,.,TRBV27,TGTGCCAGCAGACCGCAAGGACGGACCTCTGGGGCCAACGTCCTGACTTTC,CASRPQGRTSGANVLTF
.,TRBJ1-1,.,TRBV3-1,TGTGCCAGCAGCCAGATCCAGAGGAACACTGAAGCTTTCTTT,CASSQIQRNTEAFF
.,TRBJ2-3,.,TRBV18,TGTGCCGGCTCACCACCGGTAGGGGGATATTCCACAGATACGCAGTATTTT,CAGSPPVGGYSTDTQYF
TRBD1,TRBJ2-3,.,TRBV9,TGTGCCAGCGGGCGGAGGACAGGAGATACGCAGTATTTT,CASGRRTGDTQYF
TRBD1,TRBJ1-2,.,TRBV3-1,TGTGCCAGCAGCCTCTGGGACAGGGGAAACTATGGCTACACCTTC,CASSLWDRGNYGYTF
.,TRBJ1-1,.,TRBV6-6,TGTGCCAGCGGGGCGTCTGCGGACACTGAAGCTTTCTTT,CASGASADTEAFF
TRBD2,TRBJ2-1,.,TRBV10-3,TGTGCCATCCGCCGCAGCGGGGGGGCCGAAGGTGAGCAGTTCTTC,CAIRRSGGAEGEQFF
.,TRBJ2-7,few,TRBV28,TGTGCCAGCAGCCGGAGCGGAGACTACGAGCAGTACTTC,CASSRSGDYEQYF
.,TRBJ2-7,few,TRBV6-5,TGTGCCAGCAGTCGGCGGACGGAGAGCTCCTACGAGCAGTACTTC,CASSRRTESSYEQYF
TRBD2,TRBJ2-1,.,TRBV15,TGTGCCACCAGCAGAGAAAGGGGCGGGGGGGCCTACAATGAGCAGTTCTTC,CATSRERGGGAYNEQFF
TRBD2,TRBJ2-3,few,TRBV5-1,TGCGCCAGCAGCACACGGAGCGGGAGTACAGATACGCAGTATTTT,CASSTRSGSTDTQYF
.,TRBJ2-7,.,TRBV5-1,TGCGCCAGCATGGGGGGAGTTGGCTACGAGCAGTACTTC,CASMGGVGYEQYF
.,TRBJ2-5,.,TRBV19,TGTGCCAGTAGGGCCCGGGAGTACAATGAGCAGTACTTC,CASRAREYNEQYF
.,TRBJ2-5,many,TRBV29-1,TGCAGCGTTGAAGGGTTGACAGAAGAGACCCAGTACTTC,CSVEGLTEETQYF
.,TRBJ2-1,.,TRBV29-1,TGCAGCGTTGGCGCGTTCTCCTACAATGAGCAGTTCTTC,CSVGAFSYNEQFF
TRBD2,TRBJ2-3,.,TRBV5-1,TGCGCCAGCAGCTACTCGACTAGCGGGGGGGCCTCAATAGCAGATACGCAGTATTTT,CASSYSTSGGASIADTQYF
TRBD1,TRBJ2-7,few,TRBV12-3/TRBV12-4,TGTGCCAGCAGTTTAAGGATGAGACAGGGTCCCTACGAGCAGTACTTC,CASSLRMRQGPYEQYF
TRBD1,TRBJ1-6,.,TRBV6-6,TGTGCCAGCAGTTACTCCGGACAGGGGAGTAATTCACCCCTCCACTTT,CASSYSGQGSNSPLHF
TRBD1,TRBJ2-5,few,TRBV28,TGTGCCAGCGGGACAGGGGTACTAGAGACCCAGTACTTC,CASGTGVLETQYF
.,TRBJ1-5,.,TRBV2,TGTGCCAGCAGCTGGACAAGTGGTGATCAGCCCCAGCATTTT,CASSWTSGDQPQHF
.,TRBJ2-3,.,TRBV29-1,TGCAGCGTTGAAGGGGGACTGCTCACAGATACGCAGTATTTT,CSVEGGLLTDTQYF
TRBD2,TRBJ2-1,.,TRBV3-1,TGTGCCAGCAGCCAAGGGACTAGCGGGAGTGTGCAGTTCTTC,CASSQGTSGSVQFF
TRBD2,TRBJ2-7,few,TRBV7-8,TGTGCCAGCAGCTTAGTAGTAGCGGGAGGCTACGAGCAGTACTTC,CASSLVVAGGYEQYF
TRBD2,TRBJ2-3,.,TRBV6-1,TGTGCCAGCAACTGGCGGGGGGGGGCGACCTTACACACAGATACGCAGTATTTT,CASNWRGGATLHTDTQYF
TRBD2,TRBJ2-1,.,TRBV12-3/TRBV12-4,TGTGCCAGCAGTTTATTCACTAGCGGGGGGGATTATAGCTCCTACAATGAGCAGTTCTTC,CASSLFTSGGDYSSYNEQFF
.,TRBJ2-1,once,TRBV6-5,TGTGCCAGCAGCCCTGGGGGCGGGAGAGATAACAATGAGCAGTTCTTC,CASSPGGGRDNNEQFF
.,TRBJ1-2,.,TRBV30,TGTGCCTGGAGTGTAAACAAGAACGCCCTAAACTATGGCTACACCTTC,CAWSVNKNALNYGYTF
.,TRBJ1-2,few,TRBV12-3/TRBV12-4,TGTGCCAGCAGTTTATCACGGAACCTATATGGCTACACCTTC,CASSLSRNLYGYTF
.,TRBJ1-5,.,TRBV29-1,TGCAGCGTTGCTCGGAAGGCCAATCAGCCCCAGCATTTT,CSVARKANQPQHF